This passage covers 29 T cell receptor beta chains from one sample sequenced in a study of early T cells in non-severe SARS-CoV-2 infection. TCRdb fed the 5' RACE reads into MiXCR, producing one record per CDR3 protein. Among over 90,000 distinct CDR3 sequences, approximately 12% were seen once, and the ten largest hold approximately 4.7%. Material: whole blood, obtained at baseline. These receptors came from an adult who was a healthcare worker with PCR-confirmed SARS-CoV-2 infection or an uninfected control (not recorded which).

The rearrangement links TRBV24-1 to TRBJ1-2; weak D call: TRBD1 (6 bases). Looked up from germline, CDR1 is KGHDR and CDR2 is SFDVKD. V lost 4 bases to trimming and J lost 6 bases, with 14 bases between them. The CDR3 is made up of 14 amino acids. The DNA of the CDR3 is TGTGCCACCAGTGACTTGGACAGAACCCATGGCTACACCTTC. Its translation is CATSDLDRTHGYTF.

This clonotype was seen a handful of times. The chain links TRBV5-1 to TRBJ1-4, with D perhaps TRBD1 (5 bases). V shed 0 bases and J shed 8 bases, with 14 bases lying between them. Germline V gene data show CDR1 as SGHRS and CDR2 as YFSETQ. This CDR3 has 15 residues. The DNA for the CDR3 is TGCGCCAGCAGCTTGGGTCACGGGGGTCAAGAAAAACTGTTTTTT. Encoded protein: CASSLGHGGQEKLFF.

This clonotype was observed at least ten times. The rearrangement joins TRBV12-3 or TRBV12-4 to TRBJ2-7; D might be TRBD1 (5 bases). The CDR3 totals 13 residues. Trimming removed 5 bases from V and 3 bases from J, with 11 bases in between. The CDR3 DNA sequence: TGTGCCAGCAGTAGGGGCACCTACTACGAGCAGTACTTC. It encodes CASSRGTYYEQYF.

This clonotype was seen more than once but under ten times. The chain links TRBV19 to TRBJ2-5, with D unresolved. The V end was cut by 7 bases, the J end by 3 bases, with 12 bases between. Germline V CDR1 and CDR2: LNHDA, SQIVND (reference sequence). This CDR3 is 13 amino acids long. Here the CDR3 reads CASNTDGEETQYF. The DNA for the CDR3 is TGTGCCAGTAATACTGACGGAGAAGAGACCCAGTACTTC.

This clonotype has at least ten counts. The chain has TRBV21-1 and TRBJ2-1; TRBD1, the table's D call, was not compared with the DNA. TRBV21-1 counts as a pseudogene. The CDR3 contains 19 residues. CDR3 in DNA: TGTGCCAGCAGCAAAGTAGGGGGGTGTCGATCGCCCGGCGGCGGGGAGCAGTTCTTC. The encoded protein is CASSKVGGCRSPGGGEQFF.

The chain is built from TRBV28 and TRBJ1-2; D is perhaps TRBD1 (5 bases). V was clipped by 5 bases and J by 5 bases, with 9 bases between them. CDR3 length equals 12 residues. In germline, CDR1 is MDHEN, CDR2 SYDVKM. This CDR3 is CASSPEGYGYTF. CDR3 nucleotides: TGTGCCAGCAGTCCCGAGGGGTATGGCTACACCTTC.

This clonotype was seen only a few times. The gene calls are TRBV29-1 and TRBJ1-1; the match to TRBD1 covers 8 bases. V lost 4 bases to trimming and J lost 6 bases; unmatched junction nucleotides: 10. CDR1 is SQVTM and CDR2 is ANQGSEA in the germline V gene. The length of the CDR3 is 14 residues. The CDR3 is CSVGVQGEVSEAFF. For the CDR3, the DNA is TGCAGCGTTGGGGTACAGGGGGAGGTATCTGAAGCTTTCTTT.

This clonotype was counted ten times or more. The CDR3 sequence: CASSLEGTPNTEAFF. Written as DNA, the CDR3 is TGTGCCAGCAGCTTAGAGGGGACGCCGAACACTGAAGCTTTCTTT. The chain carries TRBV11-3 and TRBJ1-1; the D gene is possibly TRBD1 (5 bases). Trimming left V 0 bases short and J 1 base short, with 9 bases between. The CDR3 length is 15 residues. Germline V gene data show CDR1 as SGHNT and CDR2 as YENEEA. The complete variable domain, with remaining parts taken from reference TRBV11-3 and TRBJ1-1, reads EAGVVQSPRYKIIEKKQPVAFWCNPISGHNTLYWYLQNLGQGPELLIRYENEEAVDDSQLPKDRFSAERLKGVDSTLKIQPAELGDSAVYLCASSLEGTPNTEAFFGQGTRLTVV.

This clonotype was recorded at least ten times. The chain employs TRBV7-8 and TRBJ2-5; 7 bases align to TRBD1. J was trimmed by 3 bases and V by 5 bases; bases with no gene match: 6. The CDR3 runs to 14 residues. The V gene's germline CDR1 is SGHVS and CDR2 FQNEAQ. The chain's CDR3 is CASSPGTVEETQYF. The CDR3, as DNA: TGTGCCAGCAGCCCCGGGACAGTAGAAGAGACCCAGTACTTC.

The chain recombines TRBV27 with TRBJ2-7; the match to TRBD2 covers 13 bases. Germline-derived CDR1 and CDR2 are MNHEY and SMNVEV (reference sequence). The CDR3 length is 15 residues. The J segment lost 10 bases and the V segment lost 2 bases, leaving 8 bases of the junction unmatched. CDR3 protein: CASSLPGTSGNLQYF. CDR3 nucleotides: TGTGCCAGCAGTTTACCCGGGACTAGCGGGAACCTACAGTACTTC.

The table lists this clonotype with a few counts. The rearrangement uses TRBV11-2 and TRBJ2-2; 8 bases line up with TRBD1. The V and J ends lost 6 bases and 6 bases, in that order; junction bases with no gene match: 15. The CDR3 runs 17 residues. The V gene's germline CDR1 is SGHAT and CDR2 FQNNGV. CDR3 nucleotides: TGTGCCAGCAGAAACTCAGGTGGACAGGGTCGAGCCGGGGAGCTGTTTTTT. This codes for CASRNSGGQGRAGELFF.

J is TRBJ2-1 and V is TRBV14; a possible D gene is TRBD1 (5 bases). Germline CDR1 is SGHDN and CDR2 is FVKESK. V gave up 4 bases and J gave up 6 bases, with 22 bases separating them. The CDR3 loop spans 17 amino acids. CDR3 sequence (DNA): TGTGCCAGCAGCCCTTATCCGGGCACTCAAAGGGGCAATGAGCAGTTCTTC. Residues: CASSPYPGTQRGNEQFF. Supplemented by reference TRBV14 and TRBJ2-1, the full variable domain reads EAGVTQFPSHSVIEKGQTVTLRCDPISGHDNLYWYRRVMGKEIKFLLHFVKESKQDESGMPNNRFLAERTGGTYSTLKVQPAELEDSGVYFCASSPYPGTQRGNEQFFGPGTRLTVL.

This clonotype was counted only a few times. The V gene is TRBV11-2, the J gene TRBJ2-7; the D call may be TRBD1 or TRBD2 (5 bases each). Between the trimmed V and J ends, which lost 0 bases and 3 bases, there was a span of 9 bases. The CDR3 covers 14 residues. Germline V gives CDR1 SGHAT, CDR2 FQNNGV. The CDR3 loop reads CASSLDLGVYEQYF. DNA of the CDR3: TGTGCCAGCAGCTTAGACTTGGGGGTCTACGAGCAGTACTTC.

This clonotype appeared a few times. V and J are TRBV3-1 and TRBJ2-6; D gene uncertain. This CDR3 is built from 15 residues. V was clipped by 0 bases and J by 2 bases, with 5 bases between them. Germline loops: CDR1 LGHDT, CDR2 YNNKEL (reference sequence). CDR3 loop: CASSQDGPGANVLTF. DNA of the CDR3: TGTGCCAGCAGCCAAGACGGTCCTGGGGCCAACGTCCTGACTTTC.

This clonotype was observed a handful of times. The chain couples TRBV2 to TRBJ2-7; TRBD1 might be the D (6 bases). The germline V gene has CDR1 SNHLY and CDR2 FYNNEI. V was shortened by 5 bases and J by 3 bases, with 8 bases between the two germline ends. The CDR3 totals 12 residues. The CDR3 region is CASSYRVYEQYF. CDR3 nucleotide sequence: TGTGCCAGCAGTTACAGGGTCTACGAGCAGTACTTC.

This chain connects TRBV15 to TRBJ2-4, with a possible D match to TRBD2 (7 bases). Trimming removed 6 bases from V and 7 bases from J, with 16 bases in between. The germline V gene has CDR1 LNHNV and CDR2 YYDKDF (reference sequence). The CDR3 runs 14 residues. The CDR3 reads CATRPAGAGNIQYF. CDR3 nucleotides: TGTGCCACCAGGCCGGCGGGGGCGGGGAACATTCAGTACTTC. The whole variable domain, filled in from reference TRBV15 and TRBJ2-4, reads DAMVIQNPRYQVTQFGKPVTLSCSQTLNHNVMYWYQQKSSQAPKLLFHYYDKDFNNEADTPDNFQSRRPNTSFCFLDIRSPGLGDTAMYLCATRPAGAGNIQYFGAGTRLSVL.

V is TRBV23-1 and J is TRBJ2-7; tentatively, D is TRBD2 (6 bases). TRBV23-1 is treated as an ORF (open reading frame) with a function not yet certain. The CDR3 is made up of 16 amino acids. V dropped 0 bases and J dropped 5 bases, with 17 bases sitting between them. The CDR3 coding sequence is TGCGCCAGCAGTCAATCCTCTAGCGCAAGTCCGGACGAGCAGTACTTC. This translates into CASSQSSSASPDEQYF.

This clonotype was detected ten times or more. The chain recombines TRBV24-1 with TRBJ1-1, with 7 bases lining up with TRBD1. V was clipped by 4 bases and J by 6 bases; unmatched bases: 4. This CDR3 has 13 amino acids. Germline V gene lookup returns CDR1 KGHDR and CDR2 SFDVKD. The CDR3, as DNA: TGTGCCACCAGTGACCCCGGACAGGCTGAAGCTTTCTTT. Residues: CATSDPGQAEAFF.

J is TRBJ2-7 and V is TRBV3-1; D uncertain. The CDR3 is made up of 14 amino acids. Trimming stripped 0 bases from V and 1 base from J, with 7 bases between. The germline CDR1 and CDR2 sequences are LGHDT and YNNKEL (reference sequence). CDR3 loop: CASSQESRSYEQYF. The DNA of the CDR3 is TGTGCCAGCAGCCAAGAATCGAGGTCCTACGAGCAGTACTTC.

The chain couples TRBV13 to TRBJ2-1; unclear D gene. There are 12 residues in the CDR3. CDR1 PRHDT and CDR2 FYEKMQ come from the germline V gene (reference sequence). The V end was cut by 2 bases, the J end by 5 bases, with 4 bases between. The CDR3: CASSLINNEQFF. The CDR3 bases are TGTGCCAGCAGCTTAATCAACAATGAGCAGTTCTTC.

Many counts were recorded for this clonotype. V and J are TRBV10-3 and TRBJ2-3, with D perhaps being TRBD1 or TRBD2 (5 bases each). V was cut by 4 bases and J by 2 bases, with 10 bases left in between. CDR3 length equals 14 residues. CDR1 ENHRY and CDR2 SYGVKD come from the germline V gene. Written as DNA, the CDR3 is TGTGCCATCAGTGGGGACGCCGCCACAGATACGCAGTATTTT. This sequence encodes CAISGDAATDTQYF.

This clonotype occurred a few times. The rearrangement links TRBV6-6 to TRBJ1-6; TRBD1 agrees at 10 bases. J gave up 10 bases and V 7 bases, and 4 bases lay outside the gene matches. CDR3 length: 13 residues. Germline assignment: CDR1 MNHNY and CDR2 SVGAGI (reference sequence). The CDR3 loop reads CASNDRGRSPLHF. The CDR3, as DNA: TGTGCCAGCAACGACAGGGGGCGGTCACCCCTCCACTTT.

This clonotype was counted many times. The J gene is TRBJ2-3, the V gene TRBV18; 7 bases map to TRBD2. Germline trimming cut 4 bases from V and 4 bases from J; bases unmatched to any gene: 14. CDR3 length: 17 amino acids. Germline loops: CDR1 KGHSH, CDR2 LQKENI. DNA for the CDR3: TGTGCCAGCTCACGCGCCTGGGAGGCTAGCGGAGCAGATACGCAGTATTTT. Translating gives CASSRAWEASGADTQYF. The whole variable domain, remainder taken from reference TRBV18 and TRBJ2-3, is NAGVMQNPRHLVRRRGQEARLRCSPMKGHSHVYWYRQLPEEGLKFMVYLQKENIIDESGMPKERFSAEFPKEGPSILRIQQVVRGDSAAYFCASSRAWEASGADTQYFGPGTRLTVL.

The sample holds many counts of this clonotype. This chain connects TRBV5-1 to TRBJ2-3; TRBD2 matches at 8 bases. This CDR3 comprises 15 residues. The junction had 7 bases not matched to a gene; V was cut back by 5 bases and J by 2 bases. The V gene's germline CDR1 is SGHRS and CDR2 YFSETQ. The CDR3 loop is CASRERGTLTDTQYF. In DNA, the CDR3 is TGCGCCAGCAGGGAGCGGGGGACCCTCACAGATACGCAGTATTTT.

V and J are TRBV15 and TRBJ1-1; no clear D gene. CDR1 is LNHNV and CDR2 is YYDKDF in the germline V gene (reference sequence). V shed 5 bases and J shed 11 bases, with 21 bases lying between them. The CDR3 length is 14 residues. The CDR3 bases are TGTGCCACCAGCCGCCGTTTAGACGTCACGAACGCTTTCTTT. Its translation is CATSRRLDVTNAFF.

The chain is built from TRBV24-1 and TRBJ1-5; D might be TRBD1 (5 bases). This CDR3 comprises 14 residues. Trimming took 3 bases from V and 5 from J, leaving 10 bases between them. CDR1 is KGHDR and CDR2 is SFDVKD in the germline V gene. CDR3 in DNA: TGTGCCACCAGTGATCCCCGGGGCGATCAGCCCCAGCATTTT. As protein: CATSDPRGDQPQHF.

The chain links TRBV7-6 to TRBJ1-2; 7 bases align to TRBD1. The V segment lost 4 bases and the J segment 6 bases; nucleotides outside the gene matches: 11. The length of the CDR3 is 15 residues. Germline-derived CDR1 and CDR2 are SGHVS and FNYEAQ. The DNA of the CDR3 is TGTGCCAGCAGCTCCTCTAACAGGGGTTACGATGGCTACACCTTC. It specifies CASSSSNRGYDGYTF.

In this sample, this clonotype turned up a few times. The chain is built from TRBV20-1 and TRBJ2-7; D ambiguous. V was clipped by 5 bases and J by 6 bases, with 20 bases between them. The CDR3 loop spans 14 amino acids. Germline-derived CDR1 and CDR2 are DFQATT and SNEGSKA (reference sequence). Here the CDR3 reads CSAPGQEPSLEQYF. CDR3 DNA sequence: TGCAGTGCTCCCGGGCAGGAACCCTCTCTCGAGCAGTACTTC.

This clonotype was seen a few times. The rearrangement joins TRBV20-1 to TRBJ2-7; D not certain. Trimming removed 6 bases at V and 0 bases at J, with 18 bases between. Germline V gene lookup returns CDR1 DFQATT and CDR2 SNEGSKA (reference sequence). The CDR3 is 15 residues long. CDR3 DNA: TGCAGTGCAAAAGGGCCCGGCAGGTACTCCTACGAGCAGTACTTC. The encoded protein is CSAKGPGRYSYEQYF.